A selection of T cell receptor beta chains follows, all from one sample in a study of cytomegalovirus exposure and HLA in healthy donors. The table came from immunoSEQ multiplex PCR; TCRdb's copy has only in-frame clones and leaves some out. This sample has under 150,000 clones, with around 75% found just once. Sample: PBMCs. These receptors all come from a woman in her 50s in good health and CMV-seropositive. Both conserved end residues are part of each CDR3. The D gene is left open where the match is weak. Some rows mark clone size as missing; the rest say once, few, many or name a class of expanded clone.

DNA: TGTGCCAGCAGTTACATACAGGGTAATAATGAAAAACTGTTTTTT
CDR3: CASSYIQGNNEKLFF
V: TRBV6-5
size: -
D: -
J: TRBJ1-4

DNA: TGTGCCAGCAGCTTAGGGGGGCAGAAGCATAAAGCTTTCTTT
CDR3: CASSLGGQKHKAFF
V: TRBV7-2
size: -
D: -
J: TRBJ1-1

DNA: TGTGCCAGCAGTTTACCCTCGACAGGGCCCCTCTACGAGCAGTACTTC
CDR3: CASSLPSTGPLYEQYF
V: TRBV28
size: few
D: TRBD1
J: TRBJ2-7

DNA: TGTGCCAGCAGCCCTTTAGCGGCGGCCGGGGAGCTGTTTTTT
CDR3: CASSPLAAAGELFF
V: TRBV14
size: -
D: -
J: TRBJ2-2

DNA: TGTGCCAGCAGCTTAGCCCGGCTGACGCGGGAGCAGTACTTC
CDR3: CASSLARLTREQYF
V: TRBV7-2
size: -
D: -
J: TRBJ2-7

DNA: TGCGCCAGCAGCCGGGACAGTCAAGAAGCTTTCTTT
CDR3: CASSRDSQEAFF
V: TRBV5-1
size: -
D: TRBD1
J: TRBJ1-1

DNA: TGTGCCAGCGGAAATATAGCGGGAGGCACAGATACGCAGTATTTT
CDR3: CASGNIAGGTDTQYF
V: TRBV28
size: -
D: TRBD2
J: TRBJ2-3

DNA: TGTGCCAGCAGCTTTGGGACGGGAGGCGAGCAGTACTTC
CDR3: CASSFGTGGEQYF
V: TRBV7-2
size: once
D: TRBD2
J: TRBJ2-7

DNA: TGTGCCAGCAGCTTTATGGGTGGACAGGGGGTCGGTGAAAAACTGTTTTTT
CDR3: CASSFMGGQGVGEKLFF
V: TRBV7-9
size: -
D: TRBD1
J: TRBJ1-4

DNA: TGTGCCAGCAGGGTTGCGGCAACTGCGGGAGGGGCCAACGTCCTGACTTTC
CDR3: CASRVAATAGGANVLTF
V: TRBV5-6
size: -
D: -
J: TRBJ2-6

DNA: TGTGCCAGCAGCTTAGGACTAATCACAGATACGCAGTATTTT
CDR3: CASSLGLITDTQYF
V: TRBV9
size: -
D: -
J: TRBJ2-3

DNA: TGTGCCAGCTGTCGGGGTTCTGGAAACACCATATATTTT
CDR3: CASCRGSGNTIYF
V: TRBV6-6
size: -
D: -
J: TRBJ1-3

DNA: TGTGCCAGCTCGCGGAACAGGGACGAGCAGTACTTC
CDR3: CASSRNRDEQYF
V: TRBV18
size: -
D: -
J: TRBJ2-7

DNA: TGTGCCAGCAGTTTATCCCCCCCGGGGGGCAATCAGCCCCAGCATTTT
CDR3: CASSLSPPGGNQPQHF
V: TRBV6-5
size: -
D: -
J: TRBJ1-5

DNA: TGTGCCAGCACCCCCAATGGGTGGGAGGGTGGGGCTTTCTTT
CDR3: CASTPNGWEGGAFF
V: TRBV27
size: -
D: -
J: TRBJ1-1

DNA: TGTGCCAGCAGCTTGACACAGGGTGGTCTTGGCTACACCTTC
CDR3: CASSLTQGGLGYTF
V: TRBV5-8
size: -
D: -
J: TRBJ1-2

DNA: TGCAGCGTCTCGGACAGGGAGTTGGGCTATGGCTACACCTTC
CDR3: CSVSDRELGYGYTF
V: TRBV29-1
size: -
D: TRBD1
J: TRBJ1-2

DNA: TGTGCCAGTAGCCCCCGACTAGCGGATTTCACAGATACGCAGTATTTT
CDR3: CASSPRLADFTDTQYF
V: TRBV19
size: -
D: TRBD2
J: TRBJ2-3

DNA: TGTGCCAGCAGTTTACACGCTAGGAGCTCCTACAATGAGCAGTTCTTC
CDR3: CASSLHARSSYNEQFF
V: TRBV27
size: -
D: -
J: TRBJ2-1

DNA: TGTGCCAGCAGCCCTAGGGGGGGCAGCTACGAGCAGTACTTC
CDR3: CASSPRGGSYEQYF
V: TRBV13
size: -
D: -
J: TRBJ2-7

DNA: TGTGCCAGCAGTTTGGAGAGAGGGACTAGCGGTTCCTACAATGAGCAGTTCTTC
CDR3: CASSLERGTSGSYNEQFF
V: TRBV27
size: -
D: TRBD2
J: TRBJ2-1

DNA: TGTGCCAGCAGCTTGGGGGCAGGGGACGAGCAGTACTTC
CDR3: CASSLGAGDEQYF
V: TRBV5-5
size: -
D: -
J: TRBJ2-7

DNA: TGTGCCATCAGCGACCAAATGAGGAGCGCGAACACCGGGGAGCTGTTTTTT
CDR3: CAISDQMRSANTGELFF
V: TRBV10-3
size: -
D: -
J: TRBJ2-2

DNA: TGTGCCAGCAGTGGACTAGCGGGGAACAATGAGCAGTTCTTC
CDR3: CASSGLAGNNEQFF
V: TRBV6-4
size: -
D: TRBD2
J: TRBJ2-1

DNA: TGTGCCAGCAGCTCCGGACCAGGGACAGGGGGCCATGGCTACACCTTC
CDR3: CASSSGPGTGGHGYTF
V: TRBV11-2
size: -
D: TRBD1
J: TRBJ1-2

DNA: TGTGCCAGCAGCCGTGGGACAGGGCGGAATGAAAAACTGTTTTTT
CDR3: CASSRGTGRNEKLFF
V: TRBV11-2
size: -
D: TRBD1
J: TRBJ1-4

DNA: TGTGCCAGCAGGTCCACTCGGGCAGGGGCTCAAGAGCCCCAGCATTTT
CDR3: CASRSTRAGAQEPQHF
V: TRBV6-6
size: -
D: -
J: TRBJ1-5

DNA: TGTGCCAGCAGTTCGTTGACTAGCGGAAAGCTCCAAGAGACCCAGTACTTC
CDR3: CASSSLTSGKLQETQYF
V: TRBV27
size: -
D: TRBD2
J: TRBJ2-5

DNA: TGTGCCTGGAGTTATAGACAGGGAAAGAACTATGGCTACACCTTC
CDR3: CAWSYRQGKNYGYTF
V: TRBV30
size: few
D: TRBD1
J: TRBJ1-2

DNA: TGTGCCAGCAGCCCCCGGGACAGGGACACTGAAGCTTTCTTT
CDR3: CASSPRDRDTEAFF
V: TRBV9
size: -
D: TRBD1
J: TRBJ1-1

DNA: TGTGCCAGCAGCCGGGTAAACTCCTACGAGCAGTACTTC
CDR3: CASSRVNSYEQYF
V: TRBV25-1
size: -
D: -
J: TRBJ2-7

DNA: TGTGCCAGCTCGGACTTAAGTCCCTACGAGCAGTACTTC
CDR3: CASSDLSPYEQYF
V: TRBV2
size: -
D: -
J: TRBJ2-7

DNA: TGTGCCAGCAGCTTGGGGCGTGGCGGGGGGGACCAAGAGACCCAGTACTTC
CDR3: CASSLGRGGGDQETQYF
V: TRBV7-2
size: -
D: TRBD2
J: TRBJ2-5

DNA: TGTGCCAGCAGCTATCCCGGGATGGGGGGGCAGAGGACCGGGGAGCTGTTTTTT
CDR3: CASSYPGMGGQRTGELFF
V: TRBV7-2
size: once
D: -
J: TRBJ2-2

DNA: TGTGCCAGCCAGCTAGCGGGAGGGCTCTATGAGCAGTTCTTC
CDR3: CASQLAGGLYEQFF
V: TRBV27
size: -
D: TRBD2
J: TRBJ2-1

DNA: TGTGCCAGCAGTCTCCGGGACAGACGGAGCTCACCCCTCCACTTT
CDR3: CASSLRDRRSSPLHF
V: TRBV27
size: -
D: TRBD1
J: TRBJ1-6

DNA: TGCGCCAGCAGCCAACTCCAGGGGGGAAACACCATATATTTT
CDR3: CASSQLQGGNTIYF
V: TRBV4-1
size: -
D: -
J: TRBJ1-3

DNA: TGCGCCAGCAGTGAGCCGAAGACTAGCGGTCAAGAGACCCAGTACTTC
CDR3: CASSEPKTSGQETQYF
V: TRBV10-1
size: -
D: TRBD2
J: TRBJ2-5

DNA: TGTGCCAGCAGCTTACCTAGCGGGCGCTACGAGCAGTACTTC
CDR3: CASSLPSGRYEQYF
V: TRBV7-6
size: few
D: TRBD2
J: TRBJ2-7

DNA: TGTGCCAGCAGCTCCAGCGGGAGCGGCCGGGATACGCAGTATTTT
CDR3: CASSSSGSGRDTQYF
V: TRBV7-9
size: -
D: TRBD2
J: TRBJ2-3

DNA: TGTGCCAGCGGGGCGGGGGGATCAAGCTCCTACAATGAGCAGTTCTTC
CDR3: CASGAGGSSSYNEQFF
V: TRBV7-3
size: -
D: TRBD2
J: TRBJ2-1

DNA: TGTGCCAGCAGCCCCGATTACGGAGGCTATGGCTACACCTTC
CDR3: CASSPDYGGYGYTF
V: TRBV5-5
size: -
D: -
J: TRBJ1-2

DNA: TGTGCCAGCAGCTTCAGCCCGGACAGTAATACGCAGTATTTT
CDR3: CASSFSPDSNTQYF
V: TRBV5-4
size: -
D: -
J: TRBJ2-3